The 21 T cell receptor beta chains listed next were all sequenced from one sample in a study of blood T cell repertoires in COVID-19. The data were produced by immunoSEQ multiplex PCR, yet TCRdb's version contains in-frame clones alone and is incomplete. This sample has about 200,000 clones, with around 84% found just once. Sequencing input: peripheral blood. The receptors were gathered from a man aged 50-59 years with acute or convalescent COVID-19.

This clone has more than one count but fewer than ten. The chain joins TRBV29-1 to TRBJ1-1; TRBD1 is a possible D gene (5 bases). This CDR3 comprises 12 residues. V lost 7 bases to trimming and J lost 7 bases, with 16 bases between them. Germline V gives CDR1 SQVTM, CDR2 ANQGSEA. The CDR3 region is CSASRAVSEAFF. CDR3 in DNA: TGCAGCGCCAGCAGGGCGGTCAGTGAAGCTTTCTTT.

As DNA, the CDR3 is TGTGCCAGCAGGACTAGCGGAGGGGAGACCCAGTACTTC. Translation gives CASRTSGGETQYF. The gene calls are TRBV7-8 and TRBJ2-5; 9 bases map to TRBD2. Germline V gives CDR1 SGHVS, CDR2 FQNEAQ. J was trimmed by 5 bases and V by 6 bases; bases with no gene match: 4. This CDR3 spans 13 amino acids.

The V and J genes are TRBV7-9 and TRBJ2-7; TRBD1 is a possible D gene (5 bases). Germline V CDR1 and CDR2: SEHNR, FQNEAQ (reference sequence). The CDR3 has 14 residues. V lost 1 base to trimming and J lost 3 bases, with 10 bases between them. CDR3 DNA sequence: TGTGCCAGCAGCTTAGATCAGGGTTTCTACGAGCAGTACTTC. Residues: CASSLDQGFYEQYF.

This clone was detected only a few times. The rearrangement joins TRBV2 to TRBJ1-2, with TRBD1 as a possible D gene (5 bases). Trimming stripped 3 bases from V and 5 bases from J, with 7 bases between. This CDR3 spans 12 amino acids. CDR1 and CDR2 from the germline V gene are SNHLY and FYNNEI. CDR3 sequence (DNA): TGTGCCAGCAGTGAGTCAGGGTATGGCTACACCTTC. Its protein product is CASSESGYGYTF.

The chain recombines TRBV27 with TRBJ2-1; 7 bases are a match to TRBD1. J was trimmed by 8 bases and V by 7 bases; bases with no gene match: 11. From germline, CDR1 is MNHEY and CDR2 SMNVEV (reference sequence). The CDR3 is made up of 14 amino acids. CDR3 sequence: CASKWTGGGDEQFF. In DNA form, the CDR3 reads TGTGCCAGCAAATGGACAGGTGGCGGCGATGAGCAGTTCTTC.

J is TRBJ1-5 and V is TRBV10-3; 8 bases align to TRBD1. CDR1 ENHRY and CDR2 SYGVKD come from the germline V gene. This CDR3 comprises 16 residues. The V gene end was trimmed by 0 bases and the J gene end by 2 bases; junction bases not matched to a gene: 3. The CDR3 spells CAISESLDRGNQPQHF. CDR3 in DNA: TGTGCCATCAGTGAGTCCCTGGACAGGGGCAATCAGCCCCAGCATTTT.

A single count supports this clone. This chain connects TRBV5-1 to TRBJ2-5, with TRBD2 matching over 8 bases. This CDR3 region has 15 residues. Germline values: CDR1 SGHRS, CDR2 YFSETQ. V shed 5 bases and J 5 bases; nucleotides not matched to a gene: 11. CDR3 coding DNA: TGCGCCAGCAGGGCGGGACTAGGACTACGGGAGACCCAGTACTTC. Residues: CASRAGLGLRETQYF.

The genes are TRBV6-2 or TRBV6-3 and TRBJ1-5; a weak D match, TRBD1 (5 bases). CDR3 length equals 12 residues. Germline V CDR1 and CDR2: MNHEY, SVGEGT. Between the trimmed V and J ends, which lost 6 bases and 7 bases, there was a span of 10 bases. The CDR3 spells CASSTGGQPQHF. The CDR3 nucleotides read TGTGCCAGCAGCACAGGAGGGCAGCCCCAGCATTTT.

This clone has only a few counts. This chain's CDR3 is CASSLTGGGQPQHF. DNA for the CDR3: TGTGCCAGCAGCTTGACAGGGGGCGGTCAGCCCCAGCATTTT. The rearrangement uses TRBV11-2 and TRBJ1-5; 10 bases fit TRBD1. V gave up 3 bases and J gave up 6 bases; unmatched junction bases: 2. Germline CDR1 and CDR2: SGHAT and FQNNGV. This CDR3 has 14 residues. The full variable domain, its missing parts supplied by reference TRBV11-2 and TRBJ1-5, is EAGVAQSPRYKIIEKRQSVAFWCNPISGHATLYWYQQILGQGPKLLIQFQNNGVVDDSQLPKDRFSAERLKGVDSTLKIQPAKLEDSAVYLCASSLTGGGQPQHFGDGTRLSIL.

The chain uses TRBV6-2 or TRBV6-3 and TRBJ2-5, with D maybe TRBD2 (7 bases). Germline-derived CDR1 and CDR2 are MNHEY and SVGEGT. Trimming left V 6 bases short and J 1 base short, with 21 bases between. This CDR3 is 17 amino acids long. The CDR3 spells CASSPRGPGLSQETQYF. Written as DNA, the CDR3 is TGTGCCAGCAGCCCGCGGGGGCCCGGCCTATCCCAAGAGACCCAGTACTTC.

The chain has TRBV6-4 and TRBJ1-1; D is unresolved. In germline, CDR1 is MRHNA, CDR2 SNTAGT. The CDR3 covers 14 residues. V dropped 0 bases and J dropped 1 base, with 6 bases sitting between them. As DNA, the CDR3 is TGTGCCAGCAGTGACTCGTCTAAGAACACTGAAGCTTTCTTT. As protein: CASSDSSKNTEAFF.

The chain couples TRBV19 to TRBJ1-1; 8 bases fit TRBD1. Per germline, CDR1 LNHDA and CDR2 SQIVND (reference sequence). This CDR3 contains 15 residues. V dropped 9 bases and J dropped 6; count of bases not matched to a gene: 15. CDR3 sequence: CASSGQARLGPEAFF. Here the CDR3 DNA reads TGTGCCAGCTCGGGACAGGCTCGGCTCGGGCCTGAAGCTTTCTTT.

This chain uses TRBV5-1 with TRBJ2-1, with 7 bases aligning to TRBD2. The CDR3 has 14 amino acids. CDR1 is SGHRS and CDR2 is YFSETQ in the germline V gene. V was pared by 7 bases and J by 1 base, with 5 bases of the junction left unmatched. The CDR3 DNA reads TGCGCCAGCTACCCGGGACTATCCTACAATGAGCAGTTCTTC. Protein: CASYPGLSYNEQFF.

The V and J genes are TRBV11-2 and TRBJ1-2; 7 bases fit TRBD1. V shed 1 base, J shed 4 bases, and the junction held 9 bases outside the gene matches. This CDR3 comprises 16 residues. Germline CDR1 and CDR2: SGHAT and FQNNGV. The CDR3 coding sequence is TGTGCCAGCAGCTTAGTCTCGACAGGGCCATTCTATGGCTACACCTTC. It encodes CASSLVSTGPFYGYTF.

The J gene is TRBJ2-7, the V gene TRBV6-6; D unclear. Germline V gene lookup returns CDR1 MNHNY and CDR2 SVGAGI (reference sequence). This CDR3 contains 11 residues. Trimming took off 7 bases at V and 1 base at J, with 5 bases between the two ends. CDR3 protein: CASKSSYEQYF. The CDR3 region has the DNA TGTGCCAGCAAATCTTCCTACGAGCAGTACTTC.

As regards this clone: Other DNA sequences of this sample code for an identical CDR3. The rearrangement links TRBV5-1 to TRBJ1-5; a possible D gene is TRBD1 (5 bases). The V gene's germline CDR1 is SGHRS and CDR2 YFSETQ. This CDR3 contains 14 residues. V dropped 1 base and J dropped 4 bases, with 9 bases sitting between them. The CDR3 nucleotides are TGCGCCAGCAGCTTGACGGGGGGAAATCAGCCCCAGCATTTT. This encodes CASSLTGGNQPQHF.

J is TRBJ1-1 and V is TRBV9, with TRBD1 identical over 7 bases. Germline CDR1 and CDR2: SGDLS and YYNGEE. There are 15 residues in the CDR3. V gave up 3 bases and J gave up 0 bases; unmatched junction bases: 5. CDR3 amino acids: CASSAQTGLNTEAFF. Here the CDR3 DNA reads TGTGCCAGCAGCGCACAGACAGGGCTGAACACTGAAGCTTTCTTT.

V usage is TRBV5-6 and J usage is TRBJ1-6, with TRBD1 identical over 10 bases. J gave up 6 bases and V 3 bases, and 3 bases lay outside the gene matches. Germline V gives CDR1 SGHDT, CDR2 YYEEEE. The CDR3 contains 15 residues. CDR3 bases: TGTGCCAGCAGCTGGGACAGGGGAGGTAATTCACCCCTCCACTTT. Its translation is CASSWDRGGNSPLHF.

The V and J genes are TRBV18 and TRBJ2-7; D is possibly TRBD2 (7 bases). Germline V gene data show CDR1 as KGHSH and CDR2 as LQKENI. With 1 base removed from V and 6 bases from J, the gap between germline ends came to 22 bases. CDR3 length: 17 residues. CDR3 sequence: CASSPRGGADPRSEQYF. The DNA of the CDR3 is TGTGCCAGCTCACCACGGGGGGGGGCGGACCCAAGGTCCGAGCAGTACTTC.

The rearrangement uses TRBV30 and TRBJ1-6; 9 nucleotides agree with TRBD1. With 1 base clipped from V and 4 bases from J, the junction kept 5 bases outside the gene matches. The CDR3 totals 16 residues. Germline V gene data show CDR1 as GTSNPN and CDR2 as SVGIG (reference sequence). In DNA, the CDR3 is TGTGCCTGGAGTGAGAGGACAGGGGCGTATAATTCACCCCTCCACTTT. This sequence encodes CAWSERTGAYNSPLHF.

The chain recombines TRBV25-1 with TRBJ2-5; D is perhaps TRBD1 (5 bases). Per germline, CDR1 MGHDK and CDR2 SYGVNS. V lost 1 base to trimming and J lost 0 bases, with 12 bases between them. The CDR3 consists of 16 residues. The CDR3: CASSESAGQYQETQYF. The CDR3 DNA reads as TGTGCCAGCAGTGAATCAGCAGGGCAGTACCAAGAGACCCAGTACTTC. The full variable domain, completed using reference TRBV25-1 and TRBJ2-5, is EADIYQTPRYLVIGTGKKITLECSQTMGHDKMYWYQQDPGMELHLIHYSYGVNSTEKGDLSSESTVSRIRTEHFPLTLESARPSHTSQYLCASSESAGQYQETQYFGPGTRLLVL.